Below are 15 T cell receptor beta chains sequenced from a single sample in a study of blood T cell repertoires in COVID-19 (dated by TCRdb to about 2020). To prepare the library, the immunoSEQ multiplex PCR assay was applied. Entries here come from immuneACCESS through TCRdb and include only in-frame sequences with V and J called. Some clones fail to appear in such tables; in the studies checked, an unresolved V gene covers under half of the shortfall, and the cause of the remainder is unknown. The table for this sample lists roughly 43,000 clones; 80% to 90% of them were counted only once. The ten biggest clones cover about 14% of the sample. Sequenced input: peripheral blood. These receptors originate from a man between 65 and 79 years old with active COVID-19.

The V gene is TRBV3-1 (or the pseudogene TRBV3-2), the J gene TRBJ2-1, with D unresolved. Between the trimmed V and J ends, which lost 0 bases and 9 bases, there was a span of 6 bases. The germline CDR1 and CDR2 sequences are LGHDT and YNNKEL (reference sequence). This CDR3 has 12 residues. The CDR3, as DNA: TGTGCCAGCAGCCAAGATTCCGGTGAGCAGTTCTTC. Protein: CASSQDSGEQFF.

The CDR3 reads CASSLGRNTGELFF. The CDR3 nucleotides read TGTGCCAGCAGCTTAGGCAGGAACACCGGGGAGCTGTTTTTT. The V and J genes are TRBV11-2 and TRBJ2-2; D not certain. Trimming left V 1 base short and J 1 base short, with 4 bases between. The CDR3 length is 14 residues. CDR1 and CDR2 from the germline V gene are SGHAT and FQNNGV.

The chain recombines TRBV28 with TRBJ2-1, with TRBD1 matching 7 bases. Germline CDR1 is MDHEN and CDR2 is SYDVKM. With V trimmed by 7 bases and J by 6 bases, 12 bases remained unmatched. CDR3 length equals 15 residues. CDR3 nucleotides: TGTGCCAGCATTTCCCCCCGGGGACAGCCCAATGAGCAGTTCTTC. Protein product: CASISPRGQPNEQFF. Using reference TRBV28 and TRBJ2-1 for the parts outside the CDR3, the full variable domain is DVKVTQSSRYLVKRTGEKVFLECVQDMDHENMFWYRQDPGLGLRLIYFSYDVKMKEKGDIPEGYSVSREKKERFSLILESASTNQTSMYLCASISPRGQPNEQFFGPGTRLTVL.

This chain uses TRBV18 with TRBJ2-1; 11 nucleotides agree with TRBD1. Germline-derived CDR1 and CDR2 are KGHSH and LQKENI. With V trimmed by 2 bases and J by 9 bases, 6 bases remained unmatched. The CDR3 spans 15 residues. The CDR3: CASSPMDRGRSEQFF. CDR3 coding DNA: TGTGCCAGCTCACCAATGGACAGGGGGCGAAGTGAGCAGTTCTTC.

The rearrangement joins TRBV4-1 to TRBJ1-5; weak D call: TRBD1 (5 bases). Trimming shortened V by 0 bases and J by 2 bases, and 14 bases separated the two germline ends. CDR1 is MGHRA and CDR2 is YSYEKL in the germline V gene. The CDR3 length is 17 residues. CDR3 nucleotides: TGCGCCAGCAGCCAAGATCTTCAGGGATGGGGCAATCAGCCCCAGCATTTT. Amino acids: CASSQDLQGWGNQPQHF.

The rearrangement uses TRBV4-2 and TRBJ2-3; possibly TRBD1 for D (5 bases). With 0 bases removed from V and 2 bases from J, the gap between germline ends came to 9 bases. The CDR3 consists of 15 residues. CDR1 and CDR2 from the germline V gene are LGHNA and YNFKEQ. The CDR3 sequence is CASSQETAFTDTQYF. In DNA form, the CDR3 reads TGTGCCAGCAGCCAAGAGACAGCCTTCACAGATACGCAGTATTTT.

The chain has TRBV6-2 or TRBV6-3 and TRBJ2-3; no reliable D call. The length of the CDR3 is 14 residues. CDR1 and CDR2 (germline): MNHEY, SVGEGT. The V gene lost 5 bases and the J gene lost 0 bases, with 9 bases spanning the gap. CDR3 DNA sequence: TGTGCCAGCAGTACCCCTACTAGCACAGATACGCAGTATTTT. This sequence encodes CASSTPTSTDTQYF.

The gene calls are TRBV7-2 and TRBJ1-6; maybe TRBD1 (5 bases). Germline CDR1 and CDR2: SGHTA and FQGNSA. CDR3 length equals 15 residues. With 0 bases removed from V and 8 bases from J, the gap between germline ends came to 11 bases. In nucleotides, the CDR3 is TGTGCCAGCAGCTTAGCGTTGCGACAGCATTCACCCCTCCACTTT. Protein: CASSLALRQHSPLHF. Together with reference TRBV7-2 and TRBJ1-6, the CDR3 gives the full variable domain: GAGVSQSPSNKVTEKGKDVELRCDPISGHTALYWYRQSLGQGLEFLIYFQGNSAPDKSGLPSDRFSAERTGGSVSTLTIQRTQQEDSAVYLCASSLALRQHSPLHFGNGTRLTVT.

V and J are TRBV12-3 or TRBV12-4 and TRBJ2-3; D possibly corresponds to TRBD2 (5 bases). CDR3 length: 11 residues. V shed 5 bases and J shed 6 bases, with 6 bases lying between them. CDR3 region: CASSRRDTQYF. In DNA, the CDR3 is TGTGCCAGCAGTCGGAGGGATACGCAGTATTTT.

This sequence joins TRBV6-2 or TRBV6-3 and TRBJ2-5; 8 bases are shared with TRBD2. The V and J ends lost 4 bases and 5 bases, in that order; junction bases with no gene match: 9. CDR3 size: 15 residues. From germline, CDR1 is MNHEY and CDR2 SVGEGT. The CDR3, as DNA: TGTGCCAGCAGTTTAATAGCGGGGAGGCTGGAGACCCAGTACTTC. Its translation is CASSLIAGRLETQYF.

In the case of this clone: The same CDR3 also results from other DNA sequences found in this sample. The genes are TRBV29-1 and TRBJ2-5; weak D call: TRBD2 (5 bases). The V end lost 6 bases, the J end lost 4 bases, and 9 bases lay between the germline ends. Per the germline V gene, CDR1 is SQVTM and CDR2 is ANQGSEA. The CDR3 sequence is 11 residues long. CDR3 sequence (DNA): TGCAGCGTGGGGAGTAGAGAGACCCAGTACTTC. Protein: CSVGSRETQYF.

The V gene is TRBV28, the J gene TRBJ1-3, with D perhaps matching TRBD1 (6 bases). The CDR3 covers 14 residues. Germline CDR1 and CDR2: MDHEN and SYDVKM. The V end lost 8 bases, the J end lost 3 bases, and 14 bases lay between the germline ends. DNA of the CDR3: TGTGCCAGCTACGCCGGGACATATGGAAACACCATATATTTT. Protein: CASYAGTYGNTIYF.

CDR3 loop: CASSVGDSGGESSYEQYF. The CDR3 bases are TGTGCCAGCAGCGTAGGCGATAGCGGGGGGGAAAGCTCCTACGAGCAGTACTTC. The chain links TRBV9 to TRBJ2-7, with 11 bases that match TRBD2. The J segment lost 0 bases and the V segment lost 0 bases, leaving 8 bases of the junction unmatched. The CDR3 sequence is 18 residues long. The germline V gene has CDR1 SGDLS and CDR2 YYNGEE.

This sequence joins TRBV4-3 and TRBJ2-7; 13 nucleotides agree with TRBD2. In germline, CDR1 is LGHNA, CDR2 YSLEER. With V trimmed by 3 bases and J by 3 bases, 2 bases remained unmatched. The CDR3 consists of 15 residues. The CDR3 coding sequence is TGCGCCAGCAGCCAGCGACTAGCGGGGGGCTACGAGCAGTACTTC. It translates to CASSQRLAGGYEQYF.

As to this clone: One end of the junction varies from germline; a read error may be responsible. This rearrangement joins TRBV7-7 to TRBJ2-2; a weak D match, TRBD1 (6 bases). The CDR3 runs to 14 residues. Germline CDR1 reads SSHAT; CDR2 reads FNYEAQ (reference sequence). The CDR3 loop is CASSQQGNTGELFF. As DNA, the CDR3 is TGTGCTAGCAGCCAACAGGGGAACACCGGGGAGCTGTTTTTT.